This T cell receptor beta chain came from a study of breast tumors, draining lymph nodes, adjacent tissues. Findings and caveats of the study: Compared with lymph nodes, tumors were less diverse; compared with nontumor tissue, more.

MiXCR was run by TCRdb on the multiplex PCR reads, yielding one entry per CDR3 protein. Here the sample spans more than 80,000 distinct CDR3 sequences, less than 40% being singletons. The lymph nodes were axillary draining lymph nodes from breast cancer patients. V shed 2 bases and J shed 3 bases, with 10 bases lying between them. Germline CDR1 is DFQATT and CDR2 is SNEGSKA (reference sequence). The CDR3 sequence is 13 residues long. In its sample, this clonotype was seen many times. Its antigen is still unknown. This clonotype was obtained from a female donor with breast cancer. Some clones in this sample may be carry-over from other donors' samples. The rearrangement links TRBV20-1 to TRBJ1-2; D is unclear. Sequenced sample: axillary lymph node tissue. CDR3 in amino acids: CSARIAEYYGYTF. The CDR3 DNA sequence: TGCAGTGCTAGAATTGCGGAGTACTATGGCTACACCTTC.